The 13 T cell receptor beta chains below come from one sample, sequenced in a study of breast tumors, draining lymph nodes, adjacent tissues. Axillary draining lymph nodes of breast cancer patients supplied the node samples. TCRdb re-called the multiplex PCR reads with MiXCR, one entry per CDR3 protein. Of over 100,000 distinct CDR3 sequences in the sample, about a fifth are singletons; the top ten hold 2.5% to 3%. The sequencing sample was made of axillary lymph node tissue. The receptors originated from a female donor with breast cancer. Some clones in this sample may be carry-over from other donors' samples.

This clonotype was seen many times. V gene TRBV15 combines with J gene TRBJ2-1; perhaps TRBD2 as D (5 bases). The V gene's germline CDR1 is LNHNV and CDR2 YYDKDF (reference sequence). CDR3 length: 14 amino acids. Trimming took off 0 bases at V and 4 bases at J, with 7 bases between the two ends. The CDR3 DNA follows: TGTGCCACCAGCAGAGACGACTATTACAATGAGCAGTTCTTC. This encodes CATSRDDYYNEQFF.

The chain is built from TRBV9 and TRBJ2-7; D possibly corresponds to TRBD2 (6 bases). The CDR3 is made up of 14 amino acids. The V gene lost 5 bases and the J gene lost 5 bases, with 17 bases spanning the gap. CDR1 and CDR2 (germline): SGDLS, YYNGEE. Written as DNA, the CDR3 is TGTGCCAGCAGTGAACTAGCCGAGCCCCACGAGCAGTACTTC. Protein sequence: CASSELAEPHEQYF.

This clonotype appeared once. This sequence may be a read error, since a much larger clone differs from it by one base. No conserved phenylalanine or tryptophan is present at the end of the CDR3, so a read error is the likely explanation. In DNA form, the CDR3 reads TGTGCCAGCTCACCACCGTCCGGGTCGGAGACCCAGTACTCC. Its protein product is CASSPPSGSETQYS. The J gene is TRBJ2-5, the V gene TRBV18, with D unclear. Germline V gene data show CDR1 as KGHSH and CDR2 as LQKENI. V lost 0 bases, J lost 5 bases, and 10 bases lay in between. CDR3 size: 14 residues.

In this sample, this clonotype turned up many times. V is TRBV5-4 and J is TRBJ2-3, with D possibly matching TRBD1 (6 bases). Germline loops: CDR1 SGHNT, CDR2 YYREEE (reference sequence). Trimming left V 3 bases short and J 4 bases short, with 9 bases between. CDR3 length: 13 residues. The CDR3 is CASSSDRSDTQYF. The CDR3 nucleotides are TGTGCCAGCAGCTCGGACAGATCAGATACGCAGTATTTT.

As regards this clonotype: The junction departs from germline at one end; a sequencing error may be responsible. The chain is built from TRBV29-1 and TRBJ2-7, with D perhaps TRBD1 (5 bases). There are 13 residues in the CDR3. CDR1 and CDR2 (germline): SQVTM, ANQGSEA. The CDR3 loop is CSVAQGLTYERYF. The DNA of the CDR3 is TGCAGCGTTGCGCAGGGCCTAACCTACGAGCGGTACTTC.

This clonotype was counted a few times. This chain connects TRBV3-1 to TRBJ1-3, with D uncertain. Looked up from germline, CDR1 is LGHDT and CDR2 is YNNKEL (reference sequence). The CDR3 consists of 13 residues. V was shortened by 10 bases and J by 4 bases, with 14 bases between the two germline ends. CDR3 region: CATGMLGGNTIYF. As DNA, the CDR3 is TGTGCCACCGGGATGTTGGGCGGAAACACCATATATTTT.

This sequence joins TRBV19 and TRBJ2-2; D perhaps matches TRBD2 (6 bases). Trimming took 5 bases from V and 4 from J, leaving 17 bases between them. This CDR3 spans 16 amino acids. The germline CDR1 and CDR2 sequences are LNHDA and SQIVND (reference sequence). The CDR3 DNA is TGTGCCAGTAGTTCCCCGGGGAGGCTAAGCACCGGGGAGCTGTTTTTT. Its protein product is CASSSPGRLSTGELFF.

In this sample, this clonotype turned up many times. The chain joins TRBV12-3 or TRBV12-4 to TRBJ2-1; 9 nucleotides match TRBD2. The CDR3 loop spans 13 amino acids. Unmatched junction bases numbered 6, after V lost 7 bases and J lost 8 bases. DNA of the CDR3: TGTGCCAGCACTAGCGGGGCTGGCGATGAGCAGTTCTTC. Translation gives CASTSGAGDEQFF.

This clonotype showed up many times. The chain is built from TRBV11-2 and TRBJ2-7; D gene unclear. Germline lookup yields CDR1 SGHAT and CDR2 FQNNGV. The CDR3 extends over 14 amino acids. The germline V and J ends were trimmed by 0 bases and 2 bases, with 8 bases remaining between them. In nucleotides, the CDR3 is TGTGCCAGCAGCTTAGATCCGGTTGCCTACGAGCAGTACTTC. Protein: CASSLDPVAYEQYF.

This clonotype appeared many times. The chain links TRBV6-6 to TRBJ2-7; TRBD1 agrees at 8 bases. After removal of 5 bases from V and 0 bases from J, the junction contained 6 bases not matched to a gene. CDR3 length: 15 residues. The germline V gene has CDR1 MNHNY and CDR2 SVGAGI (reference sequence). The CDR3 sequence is CASSPGTGFSYEQYF. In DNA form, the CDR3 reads TGTGCCAGCAGTCCCGGGACAGGTTTCTCCTACGAGCAGTACTTC.

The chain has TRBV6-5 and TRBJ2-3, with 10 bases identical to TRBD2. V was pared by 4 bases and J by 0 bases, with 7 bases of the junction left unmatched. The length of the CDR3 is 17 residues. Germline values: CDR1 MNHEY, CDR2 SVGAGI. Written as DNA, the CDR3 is TGTGCCAGCAGTTCTCCCGGGACTAGCGTTAGCACAGATACGCAGTATTTT. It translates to CASSSPGTSVSTDTQYF.

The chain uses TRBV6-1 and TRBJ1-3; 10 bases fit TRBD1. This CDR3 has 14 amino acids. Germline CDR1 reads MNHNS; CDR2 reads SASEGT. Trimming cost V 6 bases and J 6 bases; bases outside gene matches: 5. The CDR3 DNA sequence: TGTGCCAGCAGGCCCGGGACAGGGGTAAACACCATATATTTT. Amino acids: CASRPGTGVNTIYF.

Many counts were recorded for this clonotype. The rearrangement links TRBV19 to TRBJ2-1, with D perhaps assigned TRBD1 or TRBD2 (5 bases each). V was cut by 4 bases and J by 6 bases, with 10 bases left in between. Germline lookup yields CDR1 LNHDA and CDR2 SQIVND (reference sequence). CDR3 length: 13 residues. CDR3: CASSTRDANEQFF. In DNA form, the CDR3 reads TGTGCCAGTAGTACCCGGGACGCCAATGAGCAGTTCTTC.